Following are 10 T cell receptor beta chains from one sample sequenced in a study of blood T cell repertoires in COVID-19. TCRdb's table, derived via immunoSEQ multiplex PCR, lists solely in-frame clones and lacks some. This table has 300,000 or so clones, about 82% appearing once. Sequencing was performed on peripheral blood. Receptors were obtained from a woman aged 45-65 years with acute or convalescent COVID-19.

With regard to this clone: Germline and junction disagree at one end, which may indicate a read error. The rearrangement links TRBV6-6 to TRBJ2-3, with D tentatively TRBD2 (5 bases). This CDR3 spans 19 amino acids. The germline gives CDR1 MNHNY, CDR2 SVGAGI (reference sequence). As DNA, the CDR3 is TGTGCCAGCAGCTACTCGCTAGGGATAGCGCAGACTAGCACAGATACGCAGTATTTT. Encoded protein: CASSYSLGIAQTSTDTQYF.

This chain links TRBV2 with TRBJ1-1, with TRBD1 matching 7 bases. After removal of 4 bases from V and 2 bases from J, the junction contained 4 bases not matched to a gene. CDR1 and CDR2 (germline): SNHLY, FYNNEI. The CDR3 has 14 residues. In nucleotides, the CDR3 is TGTGCCAGCAGTGGGACAGGTGGTAACACTGAAGCTTTCTTT. The encoded protein is CASSGTGGNTEAFF.

Only one count was recorded for this clone. Here the CDR3 reads CASSHGGGPGELFF. In DNA, the CDR3 is TGTGCCAGTAGTCACGGGGGAGGGCCCGGGGAGCTGTTTTTT. V usage is TRBV19 and J usage is TRBJ2-2, with 7 bases identical to TRBD2. Germline V gives CDR1 LNHDA, CDR2 SQIVND (reference sequence). The trim removed 5 bases at V and 6 bases at J, leaving 6 bases unmatched. This CDR3 has 14 residues. Complete variable domain (other parts from reference TRBV19 and TRBJ2-2): DGGITQSPKYLFRKEGQNVTLSCEQNLNHDAMYWYRQDPGQGLRLIYYSQIVNDFQKGDIAEGYSVSREKKESFPLTVTSAQKNPTAFYLCASSHGGGPGELFFGEGSRLTVL.

V and J are TRBV19 and TRBJ2-7; 14 bases fit TRBD2. With V trimmed by 4 bases and J by 5 bases, 10 bases remained unmatched. Per the germline V gene, CDR1 is LNHDA and CDR2 is SQIVND (reference sequence). This CDR3 region has 17 residues. The CDR3 DNA sequence: TGTGCCAGTAGTACCTTGGGACTAGCGGGAGCCCAAAACGAGCAGTACTTC. Its protein product is CASSTLGLAGAQNEQYF.

V and J are TRBV28 and TRBJ1-4, with D perhaps matching TRBD1 (6 bases). Germline CDR1 is MDHEN and CDR2 is SYDVKM. V was shortened by 6 bases and J by 6 bases, with 14 bases between the two germline ends. This CDR3 comprises 14 residues. CDR3 nucleotides: TGTGCCAGCAGCTCGGGACAATTCTATGAAAAACTGTTTTTT. Protein product: CASSSGQFYEKLFF.

This chain joins TRBV9 and TRBJ2-7; the D gene is possibly TRBD2 (5 bases). CDR1 is SGDLS, CDR2 YYNGEE, per germline. The CDR3 has 14 amino acids. Trimming left V 4 bases short and J 2 bases short, with 13 bases between. CDR3 nucleotides: TGTGCCAGCAGCCCCGGGGTAGCCGCCTACGAGCAGTACTTC. The encoded protein is CASSPGVAAYEQYF.

The genes are TRBV19 and TRBJ1-3, with 7 bases that match TRBD1. The V segment lost 7 bases and the J segment 7 bases; nucleotides outside the gene matches: 10. The CDR3 is made up of 14 amino acids. Germline V gives CDR1 LNHDA, CDR2 SQIVND (reference sequence). CDR3: CASTQTGTRNTIYF. CDR3 nucleotides: TGTGCCAGTACCCAGACAGGGACTCGGAACACCATATATTTT. The full variable domain, its missing parts supplied by reference TRBV19 and TRBJ1-3, is DGGITQSPKYLFRKEGQNVTLSCEQNLNHDAMYWYRQDPGQGLRLIYYSQIVNDFQKGDIAEGYSVSREKKESFPLTVTSAQKNPTAFYLCASTQTGTRNTIYFGEGSWLTVV.

This clone has only one observation. The J gene is TRBJ2-7, the V gene TRBV29-1; the D is unclear. Germline V gives CDR1 SQVTM, CDR2 ANQGSEA. V lost 0 bases and J lost 2, with 8 bases in between. The length of the CDR3 is 13 residues. CDR3 protein: CSVEDLGAYEQYF. CDR3 DNA: TGCAGCGTTGAAGATCTTGGAGCCTACGAGCAGTACTTC.

This rearrangement joins TRBV15 to TRBJ2-3, with D possibly being TRBD2 (6 bases). This CDR3 region has 15 residues. The germline V gene has CDR1 LNHNV and CDR2 YYDKDF (reference sequence). Trimming shortened V by 2 bases and J by 2 bases, and 11 bases separated the two germline ends. Here the CDR3 reads CATSRLGGNTDTQYF. CDR3 nucleotides: TGTGCCACCAGCAGACTGGGGGGAAACACAGATACGCAGTATTTT.

This chain joins TRBV6-5 and TRBJ1-5, with 9 bases fitting TRBD1. Unmatched junction bases numbered 8, after V lost 7 bases and J lost 4 bases. CDR3 length equals 15 residues. CDR1 is MNHEY and CDR2 is SVGAGI in the germline V gene. The CDR3 here is CASTWTGESNQPQHF. CDR3 in DNA: TGTGCCAGCACCTGGACAGGGGAGAGTAATCAGCCCCAGCATTTT.